The present TCR beta chain was sequenced within a study of blood T cell repertoires in COVID-19. The CDR3 spans 14 residues. CDR1 LGHDT and CDR2 YNNKEL come from the germline V gene (reference sequence). Trimming at V came to 5 bases and at J to 10 bases, leaving 9 bases not matched to a gene. Data came from immunoSEQ multiplex PCR; TCRdb stores just in-frame clones and leaves some out. The table records some 400,000 clones, 90% to 95% of them present only once. Sequencing was done on a sample of PBMCs or T cells enriched from blood (not recorded which). This chain uses TRBV3-1 (or the pseudogene TRBV3-2) with TRBJ1-4; 8 bases map to TRBD1. This receptor was obtained from a woman aged 40 to 55 who had been exposed to COVID-19. For the CDR3, the DNA is TGTGCCAGCAGCGCAAGGGACAGGAAGGGAAAACTGTTTTTT. Translation gives CASSARDRKGKLFF.